What follows are 3 T cell receptor beta chains derived from one specimen sequenced in a study of blood T cell repertoires in COVID-19 (dated by TCRdb to about 2020). Library creation used the immunoSEQ multiplex PCR assay. Here the immuneACCESS table is served through TCRdb, limited to in-frame sequences with V and J called. Missing clones are a known gap in these copies; in checked studies unresolved V genes cover under half, and the rest lacks a known reason. The sample table records about 140,000 clones; roughly 73% of these occur just once. The biggest ten clones account for roughly 9% of the sample. The sequenced sample consisted of peripheral blood. These receptors all stem from a woman between 45 and 65 years old with active or convalescent COVID-19.

This clone was detected once. The chain couples TRBV19 to TRBJ1-4; D is unresolved. Germline V gene lookup returns CDR1 LNHDA and CDR2 SQIVND (reference sequence). Deletions cut 7 bases from V and 7 bases from J, with 16 bases between. The CDR3 is 14 residues long. CDR3 region: CASTVAGFGEKLFF. CDR3 nucleotides: TGTGCCAGTACCGTCGCGGGGTTCGGTGAAAAACTGTTTTTT.

This chain uses TRBV6-2 or TRBV6-3 with TRBJ1-1; no clear D gene. There are 13 residues in the CDR3. Germline lookup yields CDR1 MNHEY and CDR2 SVGEGT. Trimming took off 5 bases at V and 0 bases at J, with 7 bases between the two ends. The CDR3 protein is CASSKLMNTEAFF. As DNA, the CDR3 is TGTGCCAGCAGTAAACTTATGAACACTGAAGCTTTCTTT.

This clone has at least ten counts. The chain is built from TRBV18 and TRBJ2-7; tentatively, D is TRBD1 (6 bases). This CDR3 comprises 18 residues. V was trimmed by 3 bases and J by 3 bases, leaving 24 bases between them. CDR1 and CDR2 (germline): KGHSH, LQKENI. The CDR3 loop is CASSPDWGLTGYDYEQYF. Here the CDR3 DNA reads TGTGCCAGCTCACCGGATTGGGGATTAACAGGGTATGACTACGAGCAGTACTTC. Using reference TRBV18 and TRBJ2-7 for the parts outside the CDR3, the full variable domain is NAGVMQNPRHLVRRRGQEARLRCSPMKGHSHVYWYRQLPEEGLKFMVYLQKENIIDESGMPKERFSAEFPKEGPSILRIQQVVRGDSAAYFCASSPDWGLTGYDYEQYFGPGTRLTVT.